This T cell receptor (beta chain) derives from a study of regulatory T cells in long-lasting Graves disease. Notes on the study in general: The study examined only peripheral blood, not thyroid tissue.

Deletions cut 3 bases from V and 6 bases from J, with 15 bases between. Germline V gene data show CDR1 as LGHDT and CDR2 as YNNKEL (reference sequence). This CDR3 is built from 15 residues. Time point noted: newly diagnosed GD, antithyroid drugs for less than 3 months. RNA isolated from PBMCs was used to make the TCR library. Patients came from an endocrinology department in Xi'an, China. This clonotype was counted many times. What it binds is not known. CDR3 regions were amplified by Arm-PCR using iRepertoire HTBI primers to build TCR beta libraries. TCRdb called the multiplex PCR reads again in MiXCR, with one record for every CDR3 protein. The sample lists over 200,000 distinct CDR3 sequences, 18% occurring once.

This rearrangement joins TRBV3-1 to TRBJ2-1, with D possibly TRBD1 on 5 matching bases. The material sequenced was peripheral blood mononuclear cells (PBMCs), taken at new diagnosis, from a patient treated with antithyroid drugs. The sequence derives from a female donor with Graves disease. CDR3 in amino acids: CASSQVWGGINEQFF. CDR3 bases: TGTGCCAGCAGCCAGGTCTGGGGCGGCATCAATGAGCAGTTCTTC.